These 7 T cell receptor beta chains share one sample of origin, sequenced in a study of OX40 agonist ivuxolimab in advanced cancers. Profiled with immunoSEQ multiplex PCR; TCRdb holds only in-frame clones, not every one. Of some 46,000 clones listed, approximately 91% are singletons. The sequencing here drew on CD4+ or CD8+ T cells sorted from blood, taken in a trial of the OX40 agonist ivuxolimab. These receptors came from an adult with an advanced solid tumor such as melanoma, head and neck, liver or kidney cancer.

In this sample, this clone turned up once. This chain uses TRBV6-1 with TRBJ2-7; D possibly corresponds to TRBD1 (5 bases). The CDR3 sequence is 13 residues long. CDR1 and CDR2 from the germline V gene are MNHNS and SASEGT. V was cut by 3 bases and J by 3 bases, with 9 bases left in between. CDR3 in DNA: TGTGCCAGCAGTGATGAAAGGGGCTACGAGCAGTACGTC. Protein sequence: CASSDERGYEQYV.

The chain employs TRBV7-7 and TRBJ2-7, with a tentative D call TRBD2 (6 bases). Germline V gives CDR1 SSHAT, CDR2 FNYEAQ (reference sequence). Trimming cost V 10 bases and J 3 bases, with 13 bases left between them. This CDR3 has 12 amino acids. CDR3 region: CATEGSHYEQYF. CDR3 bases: TGTGCCACGGAGGGATCCCACTACGAGCAGTACTTC.

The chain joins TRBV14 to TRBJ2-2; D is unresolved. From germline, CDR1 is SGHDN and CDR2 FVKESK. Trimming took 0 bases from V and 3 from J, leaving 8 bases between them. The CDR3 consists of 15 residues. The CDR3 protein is CASSQEVGYTGELFF. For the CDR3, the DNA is TGTGCCAGCAGCCAAGAAGTCGGGTACACCGGGGAGCTGTTTTTT.

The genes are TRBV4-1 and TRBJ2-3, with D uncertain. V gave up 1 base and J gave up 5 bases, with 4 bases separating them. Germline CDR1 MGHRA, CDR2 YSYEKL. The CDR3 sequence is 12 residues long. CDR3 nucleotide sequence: TGCGCCAGCAGCCAAGTAGGAGATACGCAGTATTTT. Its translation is CASSQVGDTQYF.

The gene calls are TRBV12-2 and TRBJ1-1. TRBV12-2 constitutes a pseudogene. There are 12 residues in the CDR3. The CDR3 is CASRLGGTEAFF. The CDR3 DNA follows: TGTGCAAGTCGCCTAGGGGGTACTGAAGCTTTCTTT.

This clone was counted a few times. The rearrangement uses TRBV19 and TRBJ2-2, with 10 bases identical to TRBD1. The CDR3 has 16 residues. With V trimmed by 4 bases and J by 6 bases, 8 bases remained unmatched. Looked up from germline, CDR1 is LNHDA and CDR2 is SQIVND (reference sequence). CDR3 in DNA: TGTGCCAGTAGTACCTCGGACAGGGGGTGGGCCGGGGAGCTGTTTTTT. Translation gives CASSTSDRGWAGELFF.

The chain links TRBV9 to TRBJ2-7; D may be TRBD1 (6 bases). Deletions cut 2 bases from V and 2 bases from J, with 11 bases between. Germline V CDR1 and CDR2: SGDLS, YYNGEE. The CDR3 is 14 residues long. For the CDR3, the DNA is TGTGCCAGCAGCGTCGAGGACAGCGCCTACGAGCAGTACTTC. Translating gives CASSVEDSAYEQYF. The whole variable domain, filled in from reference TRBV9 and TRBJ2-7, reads DSGVTQTPKHLITATGQRVTLRCSPRSGDLSVYWYQQSLDQGLQFLIQYYNGEERAKGNILERFSAQQFPDLHSELNLSSLELGDSALYFCASSVEDSAYEQYFGPGTRLTVT.